This T cell receptor beta chain was retrieved from a study of shared clonotypes between healthy human individuals. The germline V and J ends were trimmed by 10 bases and 0 bases, with 16 bases remaining between them. The CDR3 contains 15 residues. Germline CDR1 reads LNHDA; CDR2 reads SQIVND (reference sequence). Regarding this clone: Antigen specificity is unknown.

As defined, naive CD8 cells were CD45RO-negative and positively selected for CCR7, with terminally differentiated effector memory CD45RA+ cells excluded. Donors had no recently reported acute infections or vaccinations and were HIV-negative. The study drew all its donors from Caucasian adults living in Nashville, Tennessee. Study-level findings and limits: Estimated richness values were generally larger in naive subsets than in memory subsets.

Original processing notes: Sequence data from immunoSEQ were junction-only and lacked quality scores; consequently, filtering differed. Repertoires were generated with immunoSEQ multiplex PCR, while TCRdb's copy carries only in-frame clones and drops some. V and J calls plus clone size are reproduced from that table; the DNA served to infer D and trimming. This repertoire shows about 2 million clones, about 95% found once; its top ten account for 1.2%. This clonotype originated in a man aged 18 to 30 in good health. This chain uses TRBV19 with TRBJ1-3; D is ambiguous. The sample taken for sequencing was naive CD8+ T cells sorted from blood. The CDR3 DNA follows: TGTGCCACCCCTCCGACACCCTGCTCTGGAAACACCATATATTTT. Its translation: CATPPTPCSGNTIYF.